Reported below is one T cell receptor (beta chain). Its antigen is unknown. The CDR3 sequence is 16 residues long. Germline assignment: CDR1 SGHTS and CDR2 YDEGEE. V was shortened by 5 bases and J by 10 bases, with 24 bases between the two germline ends. The source of the sample is a study of beta chain features in type 1 diabetes. Reverse transcription of all isolated RNA meant that expressed TCRB transcripts were sequenced. Data came from immunoSEQ multiplex PCR; TCRdb stores just in-frame clones and leaves some out. The sample yields roughly 140,000 clones, roughly 53% seen once. Study conclusions and caveats: VDJ junctions in type 1 diabetes patients carried more deletions and fewer insertions. When cDNA is sequenced, cells with high TCR expression could be over-represented. Shorter TCRB CDR3s, moderately but significantly so, were found in Type 1 diabetes patients in all four CD4+ subsets.

The rearrangement joins TRBV5-8 to TRBJ1-4; TRBD1 is a possible D gene (5 bases). This receptor was taken from a man between 18 and 29 years old in good health. Input material: Tregs from blood. CDR3 amino acids: CASSLIWGHEMGKLFF. The CDR3 DNA is TGTGCCAGCAGTCTAATTTGGGGCCACGAGATGGGAAAACTGTTTTTT.